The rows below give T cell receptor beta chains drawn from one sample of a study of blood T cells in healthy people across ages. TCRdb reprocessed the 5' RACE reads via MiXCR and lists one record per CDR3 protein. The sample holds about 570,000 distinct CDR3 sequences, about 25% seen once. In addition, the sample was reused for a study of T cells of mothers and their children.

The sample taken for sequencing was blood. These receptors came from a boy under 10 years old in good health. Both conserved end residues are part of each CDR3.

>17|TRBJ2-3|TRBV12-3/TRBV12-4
CASSLQWLAEITDTQYF
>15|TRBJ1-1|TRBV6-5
CASSYRTAADTEAFF
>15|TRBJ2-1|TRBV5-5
CASSGGVSSYNEQFF
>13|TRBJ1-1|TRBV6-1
CASGEGLNTEAFF
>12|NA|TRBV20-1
CSQRGGGVEQFF
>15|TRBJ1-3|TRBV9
CASSPLGGPGNTIYF
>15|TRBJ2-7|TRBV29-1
CSVEIAGGPSYEQYF
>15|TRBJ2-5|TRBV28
CASSLILAGAGTQYF
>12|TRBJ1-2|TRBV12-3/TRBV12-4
CASSLRGSGYTF
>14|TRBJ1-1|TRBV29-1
CSVGSGQVNTEAFF
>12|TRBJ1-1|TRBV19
CASMGWTTEAFF
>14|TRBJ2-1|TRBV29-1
CSVDWQGLNNEQFF
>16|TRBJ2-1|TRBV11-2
CASSLRLAGPNNEQFF
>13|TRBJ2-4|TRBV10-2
CASSEQSQNIQYF
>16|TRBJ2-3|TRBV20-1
CSASPVAGGRVDTQYF
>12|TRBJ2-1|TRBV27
CASSLLGRGEFF
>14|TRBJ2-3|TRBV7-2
CASKGEAGTDTQYF
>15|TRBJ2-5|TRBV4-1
CASSRDPTSGETQCF
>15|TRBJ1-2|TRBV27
CASSAGLKKGHGYTF
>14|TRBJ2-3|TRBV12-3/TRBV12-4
CASRLSPTTDTQYF
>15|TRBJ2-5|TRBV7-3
CASSLQRGGQETQYF
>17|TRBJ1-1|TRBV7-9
CASSLLGGQGMGTEAFF
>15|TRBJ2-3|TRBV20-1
CSASFGAGVSDTQYF
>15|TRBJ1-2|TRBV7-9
CASSLLLLLSGGYTF
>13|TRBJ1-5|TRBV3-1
CASSQQTNQPQHF
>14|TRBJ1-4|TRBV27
CASSQGTTNEKLFF
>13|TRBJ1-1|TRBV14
CASSQQWNTEAFF
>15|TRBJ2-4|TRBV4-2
CASSQDELAKNIQYF
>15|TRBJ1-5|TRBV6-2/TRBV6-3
CASSYSGGSNQPQHF
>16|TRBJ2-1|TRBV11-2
CTSSPLAGLKNNEQFF
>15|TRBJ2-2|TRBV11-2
CASSPGHINTGELFF
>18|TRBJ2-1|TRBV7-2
CASSLALAGGGGSDEQFF
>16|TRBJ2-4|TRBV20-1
CSASGRGGVAKNIQYF
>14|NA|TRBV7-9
CASSLELTGETQYF
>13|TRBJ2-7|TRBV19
CASSMSAIREQYF
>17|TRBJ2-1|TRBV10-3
CAISPIAGGHSYNEQFF
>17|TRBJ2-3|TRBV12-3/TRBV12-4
CASSLLIRLAGDDTQYF
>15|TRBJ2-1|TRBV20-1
CSARVWGRETNEQFF
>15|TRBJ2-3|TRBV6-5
CASSYSSGSQDTQYF
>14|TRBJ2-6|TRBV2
CASTSQSGANVLTF
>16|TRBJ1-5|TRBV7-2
CASSLASRAVSQPQHF
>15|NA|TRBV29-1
CSVEERGRGTYEQYF
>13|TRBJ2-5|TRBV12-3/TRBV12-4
CASSPTSSETQYF
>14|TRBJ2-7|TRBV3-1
CASSRRLGSYEQYF
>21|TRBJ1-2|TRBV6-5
CASSSQDRGRVLDVFNYGYTF
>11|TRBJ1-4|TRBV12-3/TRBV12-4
CASSSAEKLFF
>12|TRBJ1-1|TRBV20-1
CSARIGRGEAFF
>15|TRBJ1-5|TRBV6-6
CASSYNPGQGQPQHF
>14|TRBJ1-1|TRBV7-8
CASSEGQVYTEAFF
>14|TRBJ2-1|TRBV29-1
CSVEGSPSCNEQFF
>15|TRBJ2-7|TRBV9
CASSVAGGTGYEQYF
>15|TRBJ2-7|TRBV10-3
CAISEGGGRAYEQYF
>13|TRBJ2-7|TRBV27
CASSLSDLYEQYF
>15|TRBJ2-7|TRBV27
CASTGWAAGRYEQYF
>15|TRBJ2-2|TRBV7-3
CASSLTGTGSGELFF
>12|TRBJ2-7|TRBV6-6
CASSYRQREQYF
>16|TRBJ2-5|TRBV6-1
CASSRLAGGRQETQYF
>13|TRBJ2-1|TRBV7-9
CASSLAINNEQFF